These 6 T cell receptor beta chains came from one sample sequenced in a study of blood T cell repertoires in COVID-19. Sequenced by immunoSEQ multiplex PCR; TCRdb stores in-frame clones only, minus some. The profile shows under 95,000 clones, about 87% of them singletons. Input material: peripheral blood. These receptors all stem from a woman between 45 and 65 years old with acute or convalescent COVID-19.

This sequence joins TRBV6-2 or TRBV6-3 and TRBJ2-7; 13 nucleotides agree with TRBD2. V shed 5 bases and J 0 bases; nucleotides not matched to a gene: 10. The CDR3 has 18 residues. Looked up from germline, CDR1 is MNHEY and CDR2 is SVGEGT. The CDR3: CASSAELGLAGRSYEQYF. CDR3 in DNA: TGTGCCAGCAGTGCCGAACTGGGACTAGCGGGACGCTCCTACGAGCAGTACTTC.

CDR3 loop: CASSVEGRGEAFF. The DNA for the CDR3 is TGTGCCAGCAGCGTAGAAGGGAGGGGGGAAGCTTTCTTT. The chain is built from TRBV9 and TRBJ1-1; D is perhaps TRBD1 (6 bases). Trimming stripped 0 bases from V and 8 bases from J, with 11 bases between. The CDR3 runs 13 residues. The germline CDR1 and CDR2 sequences are SGDLS and YYNGEE.

This clone was recorded only once. The chain combines TRBV28 with TRBJ1-2, with 8 nucleotides matching TRBD1. Germline values: CDR1 MDHEN, CDR2 SYDVKM. The CDR3 has 13 residues. With V trimmed by 1 base and J by 8 bases, 3 bases remained unmatched. The CDR3 protein is CASSLSRGLGYTF. The CDR3 bases are TGTGCCAGCAGTTTATCCAGGGGGCTAGGCTACACCTTC.

The chain is built from TRBV28 and TRBJ1-1; D not certain. The CDR3 has 18 residues. V lost 3 bases and J 0 bases, leaving 20 bases between the germline ends. Germline V gene sequence: CDR1 MDHEN, CDR2 SYDVKM. CDR3 in amino acids: CASSFGSVRQFMNTEAFF. For the CDR3, the DNA is TGTGCCAGCAGTTTTGGATCTGTGAGGCAGTTCATGAACACTGAAGCTTTCTTT.

This rearrangement joins TRBV27 to TRBJ1-2; no definite D call. Trimming pared 8 bases from V and 3 bases from J, leaving 13 bases between. Per the germline V gene, CDR1 is MNHEY and CDR2 is SMNVEV (reference sequence). The CDR3 totals 13 residues. Here the CDR3 DNA reads TGTGCCAGCTCCGAGGGTATTGACTATGGCTACACCTTC. This sequence encodes CASSEGIDYGYTF.

This chain joins TRBV6-5 and TRBJ1-6, with 7 bases lining up with TRBD1. Germline assignment: CDR1 MNHEY and CDR2 SVGAGI. This CDR3 has 14 residues. Losses at the gene ends were 10 bases for V and 0 bases for J; bases not matched to a gene: 3. The CDR3 region is CATTGVSYNSPLHF. The CDR3 DNA reads TGTGCCACCACAGGGGTCTCCTATAATTCACCCCTCCACTTT.